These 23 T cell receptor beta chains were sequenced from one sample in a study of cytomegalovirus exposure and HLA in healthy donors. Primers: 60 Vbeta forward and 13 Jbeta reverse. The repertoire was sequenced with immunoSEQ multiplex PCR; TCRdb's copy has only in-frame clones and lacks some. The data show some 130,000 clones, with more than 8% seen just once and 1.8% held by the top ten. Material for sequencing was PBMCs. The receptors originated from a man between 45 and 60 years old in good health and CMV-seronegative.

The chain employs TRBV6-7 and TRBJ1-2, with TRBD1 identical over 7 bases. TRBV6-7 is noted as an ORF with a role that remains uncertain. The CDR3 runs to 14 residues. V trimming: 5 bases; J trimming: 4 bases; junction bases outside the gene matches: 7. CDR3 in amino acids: CASSHLGGVYGYTF. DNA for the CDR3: TGTGCCAGCAGTCATTTAGGGGGCGTCTATGGCTACACCTTC.

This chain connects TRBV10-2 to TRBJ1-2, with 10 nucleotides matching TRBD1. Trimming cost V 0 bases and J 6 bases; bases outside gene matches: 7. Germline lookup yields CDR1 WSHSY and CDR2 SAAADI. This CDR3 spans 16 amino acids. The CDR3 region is CASSESLRGQGNGYTF. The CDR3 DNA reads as TGCGCCAGCAGTGAGTCTTTGAGGGGACAGGGGAATGGCTACACCTTC.

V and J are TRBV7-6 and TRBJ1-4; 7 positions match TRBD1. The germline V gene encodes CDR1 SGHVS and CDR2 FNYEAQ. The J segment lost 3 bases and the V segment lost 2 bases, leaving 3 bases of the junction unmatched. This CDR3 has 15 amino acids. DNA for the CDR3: TGTGCCAGCAGCTTAAACAGGGGACCTAATGAAAAACTGTTTTTT. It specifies CASSLNRGPNEKLFF.

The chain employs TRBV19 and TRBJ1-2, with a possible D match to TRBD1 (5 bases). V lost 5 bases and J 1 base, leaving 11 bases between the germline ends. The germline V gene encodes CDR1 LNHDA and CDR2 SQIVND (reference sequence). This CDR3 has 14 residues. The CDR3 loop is CASSPQGINYGYTF. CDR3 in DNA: TGTGCCAGTAGTCCCCAGGGAATTAACTATGGCTACACCTTC.

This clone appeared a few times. The CDR3 here is CASSPRGGPSTDTQYF. CDR3 bases: TGTGCCAGCAGCCCGCGCGGCGGGCCTAGCACAGATACGCAGTATTTT. The rearrangement uses TRBV9 and TRBJ2-3; possibly TRBD2 for D (5 bases). This CDR3 has 16 residues. V lost 4 bases and J lost 0, with 15 bases in between. The germline CDR1 and CDR2 sequences are SGDLS and YYNGEE. The complete variable domain, with remaining parts taken from reference TRBV9 and TRBJ2-3, reads DSGVTQTPKHLITATGQRVTLRCSPRSGDLSVYWYQQSLDQGLQFLIQYYNGEERAKGNILERFSAQQFPDLHSELNLSSLELGDSALYFCASSPRGGPSTDTQYFGPGTRLTVL.

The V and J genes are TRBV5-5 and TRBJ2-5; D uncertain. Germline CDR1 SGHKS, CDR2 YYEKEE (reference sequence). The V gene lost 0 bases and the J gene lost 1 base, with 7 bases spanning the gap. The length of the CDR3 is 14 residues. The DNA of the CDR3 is TGTGCCAGCAGCTTGGATCTAGGCCAAGAGACCCAGTACTTC. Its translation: CASSLDLGQETQYF. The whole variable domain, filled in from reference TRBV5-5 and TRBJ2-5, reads DAGVTQSPTHLIKTRGQQVTLRCSPISGHKSVSWYQQVLGQGPQFIFQYYEKEERGRGNFPDRFSARQFPNYSSELNVNALLLGDSALYLCASSLDLGQETQYFGPGTRLLVL.

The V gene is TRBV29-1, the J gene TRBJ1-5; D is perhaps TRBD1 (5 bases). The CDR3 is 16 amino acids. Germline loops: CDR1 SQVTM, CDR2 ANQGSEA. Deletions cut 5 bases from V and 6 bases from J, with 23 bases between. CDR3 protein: CSVPVRRESSGQPQHF. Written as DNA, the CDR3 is TGCAGCGTTCCCGTCCGCAGGGAAAGTTCTGGTCAGCCCCAGCATTTT.

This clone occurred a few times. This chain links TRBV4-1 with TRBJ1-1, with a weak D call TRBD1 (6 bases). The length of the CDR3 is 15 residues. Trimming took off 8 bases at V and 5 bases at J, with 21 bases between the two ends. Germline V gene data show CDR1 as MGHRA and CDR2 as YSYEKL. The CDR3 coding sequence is TGCGCCAGCTGCCTGAGTGGGGGGGGCGGGACTGAAGCTTTCTTT. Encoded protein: CASCLSGGGGTEAFF.

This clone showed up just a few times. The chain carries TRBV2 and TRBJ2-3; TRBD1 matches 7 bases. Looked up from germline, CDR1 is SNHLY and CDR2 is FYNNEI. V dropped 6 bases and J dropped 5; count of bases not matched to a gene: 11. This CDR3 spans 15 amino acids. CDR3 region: CASRQQGILGDTQYF. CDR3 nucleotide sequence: TGTGCCAGCAGACAACAGGGGATCCTAGGAGATACGCAGTATTTT.

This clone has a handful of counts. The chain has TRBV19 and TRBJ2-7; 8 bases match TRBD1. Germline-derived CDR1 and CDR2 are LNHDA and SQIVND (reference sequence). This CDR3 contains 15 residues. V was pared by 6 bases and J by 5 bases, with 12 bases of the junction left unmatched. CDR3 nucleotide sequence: TGTGCCAGTAGCCCCCCAGGGAACAGGGGGGACGAGCAGTACTTC. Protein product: CASSPPGNRGDEQYF.

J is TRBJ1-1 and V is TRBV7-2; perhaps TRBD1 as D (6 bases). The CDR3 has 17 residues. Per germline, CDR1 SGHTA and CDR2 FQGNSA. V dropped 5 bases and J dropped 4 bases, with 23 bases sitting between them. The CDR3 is CASSLWAGAGLGTEAFF. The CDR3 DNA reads TGTGCCAGCAGCCTCTGGGCGGGGGCGGGGTTGGGCACTGAAGCTTTCTTT.

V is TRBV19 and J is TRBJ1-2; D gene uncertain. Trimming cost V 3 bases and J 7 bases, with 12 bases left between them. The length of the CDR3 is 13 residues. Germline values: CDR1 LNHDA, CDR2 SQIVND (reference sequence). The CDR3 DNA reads TGTGCCAGTAGTATCGCCTTTTACTCTGGCTACACCTTC. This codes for CASSIAFYSGYTF. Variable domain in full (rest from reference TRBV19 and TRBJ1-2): DGGITQSPKYLFRKEGQNVTLSCEQNLNHDAMYWYRQDPGQGLRLIYYSQIVNDFQKGDIAEGYSVSREKKESFPLTVTSAQKNPTAFYLCASSIAFYSGYTFGSGTRLTVV.

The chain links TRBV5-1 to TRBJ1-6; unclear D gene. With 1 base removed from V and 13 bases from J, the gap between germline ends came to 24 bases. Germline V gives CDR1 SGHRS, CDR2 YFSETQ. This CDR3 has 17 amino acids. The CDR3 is CASSLNGLLTLDGPLHF. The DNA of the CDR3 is TGCGCCAGCAGCTTGAATGGTCTTCTCACACTTGACGGGCCCCTCCACTTT.

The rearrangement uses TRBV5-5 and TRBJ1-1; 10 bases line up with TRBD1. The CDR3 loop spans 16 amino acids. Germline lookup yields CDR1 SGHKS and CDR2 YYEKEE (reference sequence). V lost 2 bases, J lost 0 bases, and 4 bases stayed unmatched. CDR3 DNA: TGTGCCAGCAGCTTCCGGGACAGGGGAGTGAACACTGAAGCTTTCTTT. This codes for CASSFRDRGVNTEAFF.

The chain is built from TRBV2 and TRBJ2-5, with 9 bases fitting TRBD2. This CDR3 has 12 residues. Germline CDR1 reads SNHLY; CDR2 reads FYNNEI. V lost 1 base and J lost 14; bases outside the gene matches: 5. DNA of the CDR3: TGTGCCAGCAGTGAAGTTAGGGGACTAGCATACTTC. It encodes CASSEVRGLAYF.

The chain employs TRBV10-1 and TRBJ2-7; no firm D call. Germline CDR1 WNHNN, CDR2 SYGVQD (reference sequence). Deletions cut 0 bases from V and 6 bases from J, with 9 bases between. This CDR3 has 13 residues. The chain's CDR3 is CASSESRRGEQYF. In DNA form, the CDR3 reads TGCGCCAGCAGTGAGTCTAGGAGAGGCGAGCAGTACTTC.

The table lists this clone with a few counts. Here the CDR3 DNA reads TGTGCCAGCAGCTTAGTCACTAGCGGGAGCGTAGGCGACGAGCAGTACTTC. Translation gives CASSLVTSGSVGDEQYF. The rearrangement links TRBV7-2 to TRBJ2-7, with 11 positions matching TRBD2. Germline V gene data show CDR1 as SGHTA and CDR2 as FQGNSA. J was trimmed by 5 bases and V by 1 base; bases with no gene match: 10. The CDR3 length is 17 residues.

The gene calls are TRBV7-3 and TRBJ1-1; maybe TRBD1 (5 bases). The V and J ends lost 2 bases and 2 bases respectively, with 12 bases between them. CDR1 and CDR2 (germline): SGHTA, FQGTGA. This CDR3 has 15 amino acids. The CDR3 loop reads CASSLSRDFNTEAFF. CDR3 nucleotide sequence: TGTGCCAGCAGCTTATCCCGGGACTTTAACACTGAAGCTTTCTTT.

Written as DNA, the CDR3 is TGTGCCAGCTCACCCGTCCTAAGCTCCTACAATGAGCAGTTCTTC. Translated, it gives CASSPVLSSYNEQFF. The chain employs TRBV18 and TRBJ2-1, with unresolved D. Germline V gives CDR1 KGHSH, CDR2 LQKENI. Trimming pared 3 bases from V and 0 bases from J, leaving 9 bases between. The CDR3 length is 15 residues.

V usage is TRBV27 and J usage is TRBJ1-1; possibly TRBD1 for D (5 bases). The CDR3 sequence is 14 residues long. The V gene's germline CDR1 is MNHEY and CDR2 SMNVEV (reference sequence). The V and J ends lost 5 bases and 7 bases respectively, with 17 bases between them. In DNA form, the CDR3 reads TGTGCCAGCAGTCTAAGGCGGGGGGTGGGTGAAGCTTTCTTT. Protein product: CASSLRRGVGEAFF.

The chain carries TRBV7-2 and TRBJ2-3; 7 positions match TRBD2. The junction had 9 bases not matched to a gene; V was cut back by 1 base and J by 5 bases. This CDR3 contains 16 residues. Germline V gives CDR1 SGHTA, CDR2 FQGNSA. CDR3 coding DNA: TGTGCCAGCAGCTTAGTGGCTAGCGGAGGTGAAGATACGCAGTATTTT. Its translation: CASSLVASGGEDTQYF.

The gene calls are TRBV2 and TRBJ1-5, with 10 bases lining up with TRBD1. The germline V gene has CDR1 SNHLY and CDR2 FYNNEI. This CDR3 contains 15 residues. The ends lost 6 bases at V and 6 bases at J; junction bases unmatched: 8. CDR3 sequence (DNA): TGTGCCAGCAGAGGCAGACAGGGGGCTAGTCAGCCCCAGCATTTT. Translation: CASRGRQGASQPQHF.

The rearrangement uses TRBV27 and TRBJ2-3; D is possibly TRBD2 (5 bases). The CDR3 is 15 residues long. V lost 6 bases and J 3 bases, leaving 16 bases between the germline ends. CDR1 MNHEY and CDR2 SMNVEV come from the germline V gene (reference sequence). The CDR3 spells CASRPSGIGTDTQYF. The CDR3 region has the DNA TGTGCCAGCAGGCCCTCGGGGATTGGTACAGATACGCAGTATTTT.